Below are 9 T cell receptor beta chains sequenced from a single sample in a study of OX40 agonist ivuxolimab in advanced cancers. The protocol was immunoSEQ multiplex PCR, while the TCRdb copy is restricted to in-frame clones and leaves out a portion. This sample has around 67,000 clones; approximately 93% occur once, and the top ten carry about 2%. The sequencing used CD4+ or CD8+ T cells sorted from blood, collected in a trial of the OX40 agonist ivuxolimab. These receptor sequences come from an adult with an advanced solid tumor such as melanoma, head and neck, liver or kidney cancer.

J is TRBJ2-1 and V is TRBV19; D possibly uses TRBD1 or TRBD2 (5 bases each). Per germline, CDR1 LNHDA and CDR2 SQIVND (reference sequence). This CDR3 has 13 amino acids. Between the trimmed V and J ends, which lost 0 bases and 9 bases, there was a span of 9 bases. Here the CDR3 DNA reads TGTGCCAGTAGTATAGAACAGGACTTTGAGCAGTTCTTC. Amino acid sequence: CASSIEQDFEQFF.

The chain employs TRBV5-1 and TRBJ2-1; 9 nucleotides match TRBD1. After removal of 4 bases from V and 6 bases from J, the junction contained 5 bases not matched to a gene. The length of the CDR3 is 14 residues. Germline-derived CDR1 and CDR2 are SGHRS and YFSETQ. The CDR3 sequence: CASSNGTGLNEQFF. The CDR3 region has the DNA TGCGCCAGCAGCAACGGGACAGGGCTCAATGAGCAGTTCTTC.

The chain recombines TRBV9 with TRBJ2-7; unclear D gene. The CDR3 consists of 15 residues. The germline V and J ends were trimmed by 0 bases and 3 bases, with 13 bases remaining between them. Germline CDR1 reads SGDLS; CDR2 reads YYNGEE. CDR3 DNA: TGTGCCAGCAGCGTAGATCTGGGGTTCGTCTACGAGCAGTACTTC. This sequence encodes CASSVDLGFVYEQYF.

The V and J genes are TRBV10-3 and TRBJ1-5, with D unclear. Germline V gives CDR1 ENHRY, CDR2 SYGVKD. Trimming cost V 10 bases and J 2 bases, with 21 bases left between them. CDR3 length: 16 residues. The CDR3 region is CATADSRGVGNQPQHF. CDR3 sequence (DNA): TGTGCCACGGCGGACTCCCGAGGAGTCGGCAATCAGCCCCAGCATTTT.

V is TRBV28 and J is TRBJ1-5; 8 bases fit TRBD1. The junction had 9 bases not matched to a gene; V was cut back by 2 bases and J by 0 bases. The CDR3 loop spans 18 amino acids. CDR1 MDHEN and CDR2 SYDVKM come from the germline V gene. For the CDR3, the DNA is TGTGCCAGCAGTTTAACACAGGGGGAGGAATATAGCAATCAGCCCCAGCATTTT. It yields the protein CASSLTQGEEYSNQPQHF.

CDR3 DNA: TGTGCCAGCAGTTTCAGGACTAGCGGGAGTCGGCGCAATGAGCAGTTCTTC. Encoded protein: CASSFRTSGSRRNEQFF. The chain carries TRBV27 and TRBJ2-1; 13 bases fit TRBD2. Germline loops: CDR1 MNHEY, CDR2 SMNVEV (reference sequence). The CDR3 length is 17 residues. Trimming cost V 3 bases and J 6 bases; bases outside gene matches: 8.

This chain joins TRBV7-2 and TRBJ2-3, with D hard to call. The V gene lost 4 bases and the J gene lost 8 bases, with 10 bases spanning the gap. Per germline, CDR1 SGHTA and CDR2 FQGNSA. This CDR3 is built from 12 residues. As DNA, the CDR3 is TGTGCCAGCAGCTACCCCTTGGGTACGCAGTATTTT. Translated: CASSYPLGTQYF.

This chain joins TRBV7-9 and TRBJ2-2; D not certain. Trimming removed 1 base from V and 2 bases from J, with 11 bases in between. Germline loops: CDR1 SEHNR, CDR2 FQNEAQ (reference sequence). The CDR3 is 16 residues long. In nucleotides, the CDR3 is TGTGCCAGCAGCTTAGTACAGACCATAAACACCGGGGAGCTGTTTTTT. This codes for CASSLVQTINTGELFF.

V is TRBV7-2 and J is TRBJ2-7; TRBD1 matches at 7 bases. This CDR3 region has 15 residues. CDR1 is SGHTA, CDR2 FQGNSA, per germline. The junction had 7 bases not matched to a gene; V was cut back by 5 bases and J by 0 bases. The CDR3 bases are TGTGCCAGCAGCGAGAGAGGGGGCGGCTCCTACGAGCAGTACTTC. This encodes CASSERGGGSYEQYF.